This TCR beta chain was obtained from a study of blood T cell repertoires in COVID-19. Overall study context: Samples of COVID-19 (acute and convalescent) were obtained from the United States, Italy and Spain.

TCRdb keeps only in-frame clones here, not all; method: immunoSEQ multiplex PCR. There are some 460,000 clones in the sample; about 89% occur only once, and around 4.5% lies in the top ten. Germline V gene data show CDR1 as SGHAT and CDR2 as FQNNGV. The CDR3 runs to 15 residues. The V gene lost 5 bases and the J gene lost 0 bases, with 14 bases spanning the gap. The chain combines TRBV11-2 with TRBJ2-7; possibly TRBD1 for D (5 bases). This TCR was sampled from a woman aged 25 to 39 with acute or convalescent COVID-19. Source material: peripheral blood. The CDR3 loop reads CASSQGLTLSYEQYF. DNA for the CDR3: TGTGCCAGCAGCCAGGGCCTGACACTCTCCTACGAGCAGTACTTC.